In this sample, the clone carrying this TCR beta chain turned up a few times. Its antigen is undetermined. TCRdb used MiXCR to reprocess the reads, holding one entry per CDR3 protein. The sample has some 150,000 distinct CDR3 sequences, 25% to 35% seen once. The sample is drawn from a study of T cell repertoires in cytomegalovirus infection. In the study overall: Recently identified HLA-C-restricted and well-studied HLA-B-restricted CMV epitopes were used. Based on public TCR beta signatures, there were indications of CMV infection and of a matching HLA type.

The CDR3 is 20 residues long. Trimming stripped 3 bases from V and 8 bases from J, with 32 bases between. Findings and limits, study-wide: In two of eight donors, the top clonotype was HLA-C-restricted CMV-specific. Using cumulative public TCR beta family frequency, the authors identified those who carried CMV together with the relevant HLA.

The chain links TRBV12-3 or TRBV12-4 to TRBJ2-1, with D possibly matching TRBD2 (9 bases). The material was CD8+ T cells from cultured PBMCs, obtained from culture after CMV antigen stimulation. This receptor was identified in a human donor in good health (CMV status not recorded). Some clones in this sample may be carry-over from other donors' samples. The chain's CDR3 is CASSFHPPLAGPQGGHEQFF. The CDR3, as DNA: TGTGCCAGCAGTTTTCACCCCCCGCTAGCGGGGCCACAGGGGGGTCATGAGCAGTTCTTC.